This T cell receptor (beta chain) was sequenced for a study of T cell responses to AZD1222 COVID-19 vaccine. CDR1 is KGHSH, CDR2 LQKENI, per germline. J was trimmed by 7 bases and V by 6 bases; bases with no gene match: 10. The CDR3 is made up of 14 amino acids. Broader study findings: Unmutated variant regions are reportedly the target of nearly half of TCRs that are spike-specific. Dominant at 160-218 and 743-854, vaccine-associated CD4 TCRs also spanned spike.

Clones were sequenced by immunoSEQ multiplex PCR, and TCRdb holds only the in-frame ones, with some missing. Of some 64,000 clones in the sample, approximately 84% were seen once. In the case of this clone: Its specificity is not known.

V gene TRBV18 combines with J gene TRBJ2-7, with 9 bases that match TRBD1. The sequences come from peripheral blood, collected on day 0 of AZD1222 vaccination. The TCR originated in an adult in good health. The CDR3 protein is CASSPDRGGREQYF. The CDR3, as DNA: TGTGCCAGCTCCCCGGACAGGGGAGGTCGAGAGCAGTACTTC.